This T cell receptor beta chain is from a study of T cell changes during pregnancy in multiple sclerosis (dated by TCRdb to between 2017 and 2020). Context from the whole study: The study examined how the T cell repertoire changed over the course of pregnancy in women with multiple sclerosis.

Turning to this clone: The target of this receptor is not known. Base-call qualities are not available, and no considerably larger clone is one nucleotide away.

Library generation was performed with the immunoSEQ multiplex PCR assay. TCRdb provides this immuneACCESS table in a form limited to in-frame rearrangements. Some clones are lacking; in checked studies, under half of them reflect an unresolved V gene, and why the rest are absent is not known. The sample contains tens of thousands of clones, 93% of them found a single time. The ten biggest clones cover approximately 0.61% of the sample. Trimming takes 3 bases off V and 5 bases off J; junction bases not matched to a gene: 4. CDR3 length: 15 amino acids, cysteine to phenylalanine. Of all the DNA, just the CDR3 is kept, 45 bases in frame from base 1. The germline V gene (reference sequence) gives CDR1 as LNHDA and CDR2 as SQIVND.

This chain joins TRBV19 to TRBJ1-6, with TRBD1 matching 7 junction bases. Sequencing used CD4+ T cells from peripheral blood mononuclear cells, obtained in the third trimester of pregnancy. The source is a female donor with multiple sclerosis, enrolled in a pregnancy study. The CDR3 sequence is CASSITGAHNSPLHF. The sequenced DNA is TGTGCCAGTAGTATTACAGGGGCTCATAATTCACCCCTCCACTTT.